A single sample is the source of the 21 T cell receptor beta chains below, sequenced in a study of response to subunit inactivated influenza vaccine. MiXCR, run by TCRdb on the RT-PCR reads, gives a single entry per CDR3 protein. The repertoire holds hundreds of thousands of distinct CDR3 sequences, roughly 25% seen once, with less than 2.5% in the top ten. The sample here was CD4+ T cells sorted from PBMCs, taken 5 to 6 days after vaccination. These receptors were obtained from a man in his fifties or sixties who received an inactivated influenza vaccine.

This clonotype appeared a few times. The chain couples TRBV29-1 to TRBJ2-7; D call uncertain. Germline V gives CDR1 SQVTM, CDR2 ANQGSEA. Trimming left V 4 bases short and J 2 bases short, with 18 bases between. This CDR3 comprises 15 residues. The CDR3, as DNA: TGCAGCGTTGGGAAACGGGCACGCTTCGCCTACGAGCAGTACTTC. This codes for CSVGKRARFAYEQYF.

The sample holds a few counts of this clonotype. The chain uses TRBV20-1 and TRBJ2-7; 9 nucleotides align to TRBD2. In germline, CDR1 is DFQATT, CDR2 SNEGSKA (reference sequence). The CDR3 is 13 amino acids. Trimming cost V 5 bases and J 2 bases; bases outside gene matches: 4. CDR3 DNA: TGCAGTGCTCTGGGCGGGGGGGCCTACGAGCAGTACTTC. Protein: CSALGGGAYEQYF.

V usage is TRBV27 and J usage is TRBJ1-6; no clear D. The germline V and J ends were trimmed by 5 bases and 9 bases, with 14 bases remaining between them. CDR1 MNHEY and CDR2 SMNVEV come from the germline V gene (reference sequence). The CDR3 has 14 residues. CDR3 in amino acids: CASSRSFDGSPLHF. The CDR3 nucleotides are TGTGCCAGCAGTAGAAGTTTTGACGGTTCACCCCTCCACTTT.

The V gene is TRBV27, the J gene TRBJ2-7; D not certain. Trimming pared 2 bases from V and 3 bases from J, leaving 14 bases between. The CDR3 is 15 amino acids. Germline CDR1 MNHEY, CDR2 SMNVEV (reference sequence). The CDR3, as DNA: TGTGCCAGCAGTTTAGCAACTATCGGAAGCTACGAGCAGTACTTC. Translation: CASSLATIGSYEQYF.

This clonotype was found once. This chain links TRBV28 with TRBJ2-4, with D perhaps TRBD2 (7 bases). CDR1 is MDHEN, CDR2 SYDVKM, per germline. This CDR3 is built from 17 residues. Trimming took 6 bases from V and 1 from J, leaving 19 bases between them. The CDR3 nucleotides read TGTGCCAGCAGCCCCGCGCGGGGGCGCGAGGCCAAAAACATTCAGTACTTC. It translates to CASSPARGREAKNIQYF.

This chain links TRBV2 with TRBJ1-1; tentatively, D is TRBD1 (6 bases). Germline V gene sequence: CDR1 SNHLY, CDR2 FYNNEI. The CDR3 loop spans 14 amino acids. V was cut by 3 bases and J by 2 bases, with 10 bases left in between. In DNA form, the CDR3 reads TGTGCCAGCAGTGAGTTAGGGACAAACACTGAAGCTTTCTTT. Translation gives CASSELGTNTEAFF. Using reference TRBV2 and TRBJ1-1 for the parts outside the CDR3, the full variable domain is EPEVTQTPSHQVTQMGQEVILRCVPISNHLYFYWYRQILGQKVEFLVSFYNNEISEKSEIFDDQFSVERPDGSNFTLKIRSTKLEDSAMYFCASSELGTNTEAFFGQGTRLTVV.

A few counts support this clonotype. The V gene is TRBV29-1, the J gene TRBJ2-1; D call uncertain. V was pared by 5 bases and J by 1 base, with 9 bases between. The CDR3 contains 13 residues. From germline, CDR1 is SQVTM and CDR2 ANQGSEA. Written as DNA, the CDR3 is TGCAGCGTTTGGAGTTCTTCCTACAATGAGCAGTTCTTC. Translated: CSVWSSSYNEQFF.

The V call is TRBV12-3 or TRBV12-4, the J call TRBJ2-3; TRBD2 matches at 12 bases. The length of the CDR3 is 17 residues. Trimming removed 4 bases from V and 4 bases from J; junction bases left unmatched: 9. CDR3 residues: CASSYSLGLAGADTQYF. CDR3 sequence (DNA): TGTGCCAGCAGTTACTCCCTGGGACTAGCGGGCGCAGATACGCAGTATTTT.

This chain connects TRBV18 to TRBJ2-7; D is uncertain. The CDR3 extends over 13 amino acids. Germline V lookup: CDR1 KGHSH, CDR2 LQKENI. V was shortened by 3 bases and J by 3 bases, with 9 bases between the two germline ends. The CDR3: CASSPSANYEQYF. The CDR3 DNA reads as TGTGCCAGCTCACCGTCCGCGAACTACGAGCAGTACTTC.

The V call is TRBV5-1, the J call TRBJ2-3; TRBD2 matches 11 bases. The CDR3 has 16 amino acids. J gave up 3 bases and V 1 base, and 4 bases lay outside the gene matches. The germline gives CDR1 SGHRS, CDR2 YFSETQ. The CDR3 is CASSLSTSGATDTQYF. CDR3 nucleotide sequence: TGCGCCAGCAGCTTGTCGACTAGCGGGGCGACAGATACGCAGTATTTT.

The V call is TRBV5-1, the J call TRBJ2-5; D ambiguous. The CDR3 sequence is 15 residues long. Looked up from germline, CDR1 is SGHRS and CDR2 is YFSETQ. The ends were cut back, 2 bases at V and 5 bases at J, with 16 bases in the middle. The CDR3 coding sequence is TGCGCCAGCAGCTTCCACGAAAGTGTTAAGGAGACCCAGTACTTC. This sequence encodes CASSFHESVKETQYF.

The chain's CDR3 is CASSFSGGPYNEQFF. DNA for the CDR3: TGCGCCAGCAGCTTTAGCGGGGGGCCTTACAATGAGCAGTTCTTC. The chain uses TRBV5-1 and TRBJ2-1; 10 bases fit TRBD2. The junction had 3 bases not matched to a gene; V was cut back by 2 bases and J by 4 bases. This CDR3 has 15 residues. Germline CDR1 reads SGHRS; CDR2 reads YFSETQ.

This chain connects TRBV5-1 to TRBJ2-6; the D gene is possibly TRBD1 (6 bases). Germline V gene data show CDR1 as SGHRS and CDR2 as YFSETQ. V lost 1 base, J lost 2 bases, and 7 bases lay in between. CDR3 length equals 15 residues. DNA of the CDR3: TGCGCCAGCAGCTTGACAGGGCCTGGGGCCAACGTCCTGACTTTC. This encodes CASSLTGPGANVLTF.

CDR3 coding DNA: TGTGCCAGCAGTACCGGACCGGGACAGGGCTATGGCTACACCTTC. Amino acid sequence: CASSTGPGQGYGYTF. The chain recombines TRBV7-2 with TRBJ1-2; 9 bases line up with TRBD1. CDR3 length equals 15 residues. V shed 6 bases and J 4 bases; nucleotides not matched to a gene: 9. The germline V gene has CDR1 SGHTA and CDR2 FQGNSA.

The V gene is TRBV6-1, the J gene TRBJ2-7; no clear D gene. The germline V gene has CDR1 MNHNS and CDR2 SASEGT. The CDR3 has 13 amino acids. Trimming removed 6 bases from V and 2 bases from J, with 11 bases in between. CDR3: CASSRVGTYEQYF. Here the CDR3 DNA reads TGTGCCAGCAGCCGAGTAGGTACCTACGAGCAGTACTTC.

The chain is built from TRBV30 and TRBJ2-1; 7 nucleotides match TRBD2. Germline loops: CDR1 GTSNPN, CDR2 SVGIG (reference sequence). J lost 3 bases, V lost 7 bases, and 6 bases had no gene match. The CDR3 runs to 13 residues. This CDR3 is CAFSRGGYNEQFF. Here the CDR3 DNA reads TGTGCCTTTTCGCGCGGGGGCTACAATGAGCAGTTCTTC.

Only a few counts were recorded for this clonotype. This chain links TRBV28 with TRBJ1-2, with 11 bases matching TRBD1. The J segment lost 4 bases and the V segment lost 6 bases, leaving 13 bases of the junction unmatched. Germline CDR1 and CDR2: MDHEN and SYDVKM. This CDR3 spans 17 amino acids. CDR3 in amino acids: CASRFMGQGVSGYGYTF. The CDR3, as DNA: TGTGCCAGCAGGTTCATGGGACAGGGGGTTAGTGGCTATGGCTACACCTTC.

For this clonotype: This may stem from a read error, because a much larger clone lies one nucleotide away. This chain links TRBV12-3 or TRBV12-4 with TRBJ2-1; D assignment may be TRBD1 or TRBD2 (5 bases each). The CDR3 covers 14 residues. V dropped 6 bases and J dropped 11 bases, with 20 bases sitting between them. This CDR3 is CASREQAAGIQQFF. CDR3 bases: TGTGCCAGCAGGGAACAGGCGGCCGGGATTCAGCAGTTCTTC.

This clonotype was detected many times. The chain uses TRBV4-3 and TRBJ2-7; 10 bases agree with TRBD1. CDR1 LGHNA and CDR2 YSLEER come from the germline V gene. The ends lost 0 bases at V and 4 bases at J; junction bases unmatched: 6. CDR3 length: 16 residues. CDR3 residues: CASSQDLGQGRYEQYF. The CDR3 nucleotides read TGCGCCAGCAGCCAAGATTTGGGACAGGGGCGGTACGAGCAGTACTTC.

This clonotype was counted only a few times. V and J are TRBV12-3 or TRBV12-4 and TRBJ2-5; D uncertain. The CDR3 length is 15 residues. Trimming cost V 1 base and J 1 base, with 10 bases left between them. The CDR3 DNA reads TGTGCCAGCAGTTTAGAGTACAGCTCCCAAGAGACCCAGTACTTC. Translation gives CASSLEYSSQETQYF.

This chain uses TRBV4-3 with TRBJ1-6; D gene uncertain. V was cut by 0 bases and J by 9 bases, with 12 bases left in between. The CDR3 has 15 residues. CDR1 is LGHNA and CDR2 is YSLEER in the germline V gene. In nucleotides, the CDR3 is TGCGCCAGCAGCCAAGATAATCTCCTTGGTTCACCCCTCCACTTT. This translates into CASSQDNLLGSPLHF.